These 22 T cell receptor beta chains came from one sample sequenced in a study of Ad26.COV2.S vaccination and SARS-CoV-2 variants. Only in-frame clones appear in the TCRdb table, and some are missing; sequencing was by immunoSEQ multiplex PCR. The sample records more than 300,000 clones, roughly 91% being singletons. The treatment denotes: roughly 19 received Ad26.COV2.S at low or high dose, single or two shots; roughly five received placebo; per-sample allocation not given. Vaccine and placebo recipients were sampled on day 63 after the first injection. This specimen consisted of peripheral blood, obtained in a trial of Ad26.COV2.S vaccine versus placebo. These receptors came from a person between 18 and 65 years old who received the Ad26.COV2.S COVID-19 vaccine or a placebo.

The CDR3 here is CSVEDLRVANTEAFF. CDR3 coding DNA: TGCAGCGTTGAAGATCTTCGGGTTGCGAACACTGAAGCTTTCTTT. This chain links TRBV29-1 with TRBJ1-1; D is ambiguous. This CDR3 is 15 amino acids long. Germline V gene lookup returns CDR1 SQVTM and CDR2 ANQGSEA. Trimming took 0 bases from V and 1 from J, leaving 12 bases between them.

The genes are TRBV2 and TRBJ1-1; TRBD1 might be the D (6 bases). The CDR3 is made up of 12 amino acids. The V gene's germline CDR1 is SNHLY and CDR2 FYNNEI. The V and J ends lost 4 bases and 7 bases respectively, with 10 bases between them. This CDR3 reads CASSAHRDEAFF. The CDR3 nucleotides are TGTGCCAGCAGTGCCCACAGGGATGAAGCTTTCTTT.

The rearrangement uses TRBV18 and TRBJ2-1; TRBD2 aligns across 11 bases. Germline assignment: CDR1 KGHSH and CDR2 LQKENI. The CDR3 is 21 amino acids. Unmatched junction bases numbered 28, after V lost 2 bases and J lost 13 bases. CDR3 bases: TGTGCCAGCTCACCAAAACTGTCAGGGGGCGCGGATAGCGGGAGGGTCGGTGGACAGTTCTTC. Residues: CASSPKLSGGADSGRVGGQFF. Based on the CDR3 plus reference TRBV18 and TRBJ2-1, the full variable domain is NAGVMQNPRHLVRRRGQEARLRCSPMKGHSHVYWYRQLPEEGLKFMVYLQKENIIDESGMPKERFSAEFPKEGPSILRIQQVVRGDSAAYFCASSPKLSGGADSGRVGGQFFGPGTRLTVL.

V is TRBV18 and J is TRBJ2-3; 8 positions agree with TRBD1. In germline, CDR1 is KGHSH, CDR2 LQKENI. V dropped 3 bases and J dropped 1; count of bases not matched to a gene: 3. This CDR3 is 15 amino acids long. Here the CDR3 DNA reads TGTGCCAGCTCACCCGGACAGGGTGGCACAGATACGCAGTATTTT. Translated, it gives CASSPGQGGTDTQYF.

This rearrangement joins TRBV3-1 (or the pseudogene TRBV3-2) to TRBJ1-2, with 8 bases lining up with TRBD1. The germline V gene encodes CDR1 LGHDT and CDR2 YNNKEL (reference sequence). The CDR3 is made up of 14 amino acids. V lost 5 bases, J lost 2 bases, and 4 bases stayed unmatched. CDR3 in DNA: TGTGCCAGCAGCTTACAGGGGGAAAACTATGGCTACACCTTC. It specifies CASSLQGENYGYTF.

The CDR3 sequence is CASSKRTPDRGDGYTF. The CDR3 region has the DNA TGTGCCAGCAGCAAACGAACCCCGGACAGGGGAGATGGCTACACCTTC. This chain connects TRBV13 to TRBJ1-2; TRBD1 matches 9 bases. After removal of 5 bases from V and 6 bases from J, the junction contained 13 bases not matched to a gene. The CDR3 consists of 16 residues. CDR1 PRHDT and CDR2 FYEKMQ come from the germline V gene (reference sequence).

The chain carries TRBV27 and TRBJ1-5; no firm D call. Trimming took off 5 bases at V and 3 bases at J, with 8 bases between the two ends. The CDR3 is made up of 13 amino acids. Germline V gives CDR1 MNHEY, CDR2 SMNVEV (reference sequence). DNA of the CDR3: TGTGCCAGCAGTAACCGGGACAATCAGCCCCAGCATTTT. It is translated as CASSNRDNQPQHF.

This clone has only a few counts. The V call is TRBV6-6, the J call TRBJ1-2, with no clear D. Germline-derived CDR1 and CDR2 are MNHNY and SVGAGI (reference sequence). V shed 2 bases and J shed 2 bases, with 15 bases lying between them. CDR3 size: 16 residues. The chain's CDR3 is CASSYAVGRPNYGYTF. In DNA, the CDR3 is TGTGCCAGCAGTTACGCGGTAGGGAGACCCAACTATGGCTACACCTTC.

The chain employs TRBV5-1 and TRBJ2-3; possibly TRBD2 for D (6 bases). CDR3 length: 15 amino acids. Trimming cost V 7 bases and J 0 bases, with 15 bases left between them. The germline V gene has CDR1 SGHRS and CDR2 YFSETQ. For the CDR3, the DNA is TGCGCCAGCCGGACCGGGACTCCTAGCACAGATACGCAGTATTTT. Translated: CASRTGTPSTDTQYF.

This chain uses TRBV27 with TRBJ2-2, with D unclear. V was trimmed by 2 bases and J by 2 bases, leaving 6 bases between them. Germline-derived CDR1 and CDR2 are MNHEY and SMNVEV (reference sequence). CDR3 size: 14 residues. The chain's CDR3 is CASSLIGNTGELFF. The CDR3 DNA follows: TGTGCCAGCAGTTTAATCGGAAACACCGGGGAGCTGTTTTTT.

V gene TRBV5-1 combines with J gene TRBJ2-5, with D possibly matching TRBD1 (6 bases). The germline V gene has CDR1 SGHRS and CDR2 YFSETQ. V lost 0 bases and J 5 bases, leaving 11 bases between the germline ends. The CDR3 has 14 amino acids. The CDR3 here is CASSLAGARETQYF. CDR3 in DNA: TGCGCCAGCAGCTTGGCAGGGGCTCGCGAGACCCAGTACTTC. Together with reference TRBV5-1 and TRBJ2-5, the CDR3 gives the full variable domain: KAGVTQTPRYLIKTRGQQVTLSCSPISGHRSVSWYQQTPGQGLQFLFEYFSETQRNKGNFPGRFSGRQFSNSRSEMNVSTLELGDSALYLCASSLAGARETQYFGPGTRLLVL.

This clone was detected a few times. V is TRBV10-1 and J is TRBJ2-7, with TRBD2 matching 7 bases. This CDR3 contains 11 residues. J lost 5 bases, V lost 6 bases, and 1 base had no gene match. The germline gives CDR1 WNHNN, CDR2 SYGVQD (reference sequence). CDR3 residues: CASSGLDEQYF. The CDR3 bases are TGCGCCAGCAGCGGACTAGACGAGCAGTACTTC.

The chain recombines TRBV29-1 with TRBJ2-1, with 8 nucleotides matching TRBD2. This CDR3 comprises 14 residues. Germline assignment: CDR1 SQVTM and CDR2 ANQGSEA. J was trimmed by 7 bases and V by 4 bases; bases with no gene match: 9. The CDR3 nucleotides are TGCAGCGTTGGGCCAAGACTAGCGAGGAATGAGCAGTTCTTC. Protein: CSVGPRLARNEQFF.

In this sample, this clone turned up once. V usage is TRBV27 and J usage is TRBJ1-5; possible D gene TRBD1, 6 bases. V was pared by 8 bases and J by 2 bases, with 16 bases between. CDR1 and CDR2 from the germline V gene are MNHEY and SMNVEV (reference sequence). This CDR3 has 15 residues. As DNA, the CDR3 is TGTGCCAGCCTAGGGGGGGAGGATGGCAATCAGCCCCAGCATTTT. Residues: CASLGGEDGNQPQHF.

In this sample, this clone turned up once. V gene TRBV27 combines with J gene TRBJ2-7; tentative D call: TRBD2 (5 bases). V was pared by 5 bases and J by 8 bases, with 19 bases between. The CDR3 covers 14 residues. CDR1 and CDR2 (germline): MNHEY, SMNVEV (reference sequence). CDR3 nucleotide sequence: TGTGCCAGCAGTCAAACTCCTACTAGTTTACAGCAGTACTTC. Its protein is CASSQTPTSLQQYF.

The table lists this clone with a few counts. The chain has TRBV6-2 or TRBV6-3 and TRBJ2-7, with TRBD1 identical over 9 bases. CDR1 is MNHEY, CDR2 SVGEGT, per germline. The V and J ends lost 5 bases and 0 bases, in that order; junction bases with no gene match: 5. This CDR3 contains 15 residues. In DNA form, the CDR3 reads TGTGCCAGCAGTGACGGACAGGGGAGCTCCTACGAGCAGTACTTC. Its protein product is CASSDGQGSSYEQYF.

The rearrangement links TRBV3-1 (or the pseudogene TRBV3-2) to TRBJ1-1; a weak D match, TRBD1 (5 bases). This CDR3 region has 14 residues. V dropped 1 base and J dropped 1 base, with 7 bases sitting between them. Germline V gives CDR1 LGHDT, CDR2 YNNKEL (reference sequence). The CDR3 reads CASSQVQGNTEAFF. CDR3 in DNA: TGTGCCAGCAGCCAAGTGCAGGGGAACACTGAAGCTTTCTTT.

The chain couples TRBV28 to TRBJ1-6, with D maybe TRBD1 (6 bases). The V end lost 6 bases, the J end lost 6 bases, and 12 bases lay between the germline ends. The CDR3 loop spans 14 amino acids. CDR1 is MDHEN, CDR2 SYDVKM, per germline. The CDR3 region is CASRSQGVNSPLHF. DNA of the CDR3: TGTGCCAGCAGGTCACAGGGTGTTAATTCACCCCTCCACTTT.

The CDR3 coding sequence is TGTGCCAGCAGCGTAGATCCTAGCGGGGGCGGGGAGCTGTTTTTT. Residues: CASSVDPSGGGELFF. The chain employs TRBV9 and TRBJ2-2, with 10 bases aligning to TRBD2. CDR3 length: 15 residues. Per germline, CDR1 SGDLS and CDR2 YYNGEE. The V and J ends lost 0 bases and 7 bases, in that order; junction bases with no gene match: 3.

The table lists this clone with a count of one. The J gene is TRBJ1-1, the V gene TRBV6-5; 9 bases line up with TRBD1. Germline V gene lookup returns CDR1 MNHEY and CDR2 SVGAGI. Germline trimming cut 5 bases from V and 5 bases from J; bases unmatched to any gene: 6. The CDR3 runs 14 residues. Here the CDR3 DNA reads TGTGCCAGCAGTCTCCGGGACAGGGAGACTGAAGCTTTCTTT. It yields the protein CASSLRDRETEAFF.

The CDR3 loop reads CASSMDRGREQFF. CDR3 in DNA: TGTGCCAGCAGCATGGACAGGGGGCGGGAGCAGTTCTTC. The chain recombines TRBV7-2 with TRBJ2-1, with TRBD1 matching over 11 bases. Germline V gene data show CDR1 as SGHTA and CDR2 as FQGNSA. Trimming removed 5 bases from V and 10 bases from J; junction bases left unmatched: 4. The CDR3 has 13 amino acids.

CDR3 coding DNA: TGTGCCAGCAGTTTAAAGCAGGGGGCGGTTGGGGATCAGCCCCAGCATTTT. It specifies CASSLKQGAVGDQPQHF. V is TRBV28 and J is TRBJ1-5; 8 nucleotides match TRBD1. The CDR3 covers 17 residues. Germline CDR1 is MDHEN and CDR2 is SYDVKM. V trimming: 2 bases; J trimming: 5 bases; junction bases outside the gene matches: 11.